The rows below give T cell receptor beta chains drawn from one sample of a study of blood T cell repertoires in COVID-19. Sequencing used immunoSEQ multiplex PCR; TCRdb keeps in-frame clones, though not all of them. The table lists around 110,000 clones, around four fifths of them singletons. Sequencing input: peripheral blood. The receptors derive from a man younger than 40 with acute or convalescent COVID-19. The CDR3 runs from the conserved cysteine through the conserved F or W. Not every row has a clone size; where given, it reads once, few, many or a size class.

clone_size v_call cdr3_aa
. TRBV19 CASSQPTGGTSQGEQFF
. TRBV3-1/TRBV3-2 CASSQEVALGYTF
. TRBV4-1 CARSREGGAGTEAFF
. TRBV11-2 CASSLDRDNGYTF
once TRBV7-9 CASSRDTGRGELFF
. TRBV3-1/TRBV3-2 CASSNKAGSGYNEQFF
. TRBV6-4 CASRTVGYTF
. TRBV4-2 CASSQKDRGKGGYTF
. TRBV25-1 CASSGWTGEETQYF
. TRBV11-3 CASRSEVTGELLDTGELFF
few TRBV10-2 CASRPGHSNSPLHF
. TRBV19 CASSGTGGGQPQHF
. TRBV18 CASSPGLLSGNTIYF
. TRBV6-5 CASSYPPLGTQYF
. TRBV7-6 CASSARQGIHNEQFF
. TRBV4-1 CASSQGEAGGYTF
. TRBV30 CAWSVQGANTQYF
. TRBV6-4 CASSESRQGSDTQYF
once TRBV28 CASSPGQFDAAGELFF
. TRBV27 CASSLSLTYNYGYTF
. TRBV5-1 CASSFYTGGLHNEQFF
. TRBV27 CASSLSGQGYGYTF
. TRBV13 CASRDSGRALNEQFF
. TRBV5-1 CASSLVDRDYEQYF
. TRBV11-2 CASSFYGTQYF
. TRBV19 CASSIQGSGELFF
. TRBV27 CASSLRTSTDTQYF
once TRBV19 CASTGTAGSYEQYF
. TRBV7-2 CASSSGQSNQPQHF
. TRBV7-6 CASSLVGEGSSPLHF
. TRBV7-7 CASSSDSGNTIYF
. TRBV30 CAWTQPPAYEQYF
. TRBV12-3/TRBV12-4 CASSPSDRETQYF
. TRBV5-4 CASSFGTGRDTQYF
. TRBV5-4 CASSPGLAGLANTGELFF
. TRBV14 CASSLGTGPYNEQFF
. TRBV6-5 CASSISSGDYNEQFF
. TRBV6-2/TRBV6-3 CASSYLTPRSGTEAFF
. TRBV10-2 CASSELGEYGYTF
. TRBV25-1 CASSDSGRQYF
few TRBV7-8 CASSSGTSGENEQFF
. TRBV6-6 CASSYGQGGQPQHF
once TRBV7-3 CASSLGGGQSYEQYF
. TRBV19 CASSTPRDRYNSPLHF
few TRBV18 CASSRGGSRNEQFF
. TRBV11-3 CASSLDHGYGYTF
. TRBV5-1 CASSVGTGSETQYF
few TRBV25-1 CASSPNLEGVTQYF
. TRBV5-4 CASSLNSELFF
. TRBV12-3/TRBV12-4 CASSLGTTMAQHF
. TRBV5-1 CASSRRLEGPETQYF
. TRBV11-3 CASSSPDRGNTGELFF